These 21 T cell receptor beta chains came from one sample sequenced in a study of regulatory T cells in long-lasting Graves disease. The time point is: persistent/refractory GD, antithyroid drugs over 5 years with positive TRAb. Extracted PBMC RNA gave rise to the TCR library. Researchers made TCR beta libraries by using iRepertoire HTBI primers and running Arm-PCR on CDR3 regions. MiXCR was run by TCRdb on the multiplex PCR reads, yielding one entry per CDR3 protein. The data hold approximately 470,000 distinct CDR3 sequences, with 20% to 25% observed a single time. The sample consisted of peripheral blood mononuclear cells (PBMCs), taken when the disease was refractory, from a patient treated with antithyroid drugs. The receptors derive from a female donor with Graves disease.

This clonotype was found a few times. The chain combines TRBV7-9 with TRBJ1-1; no firm D call. The V end was cut by 4 bases, the J end by 8 bases, with 17 bases between. Germline loops: CDR1 SEHNR, CDR2 FQNEAQ (reference sequence). The CDR3 spans 14 residues. The CDR3 is CASSSPGSPQEAFF. DNA for the CDR3: TGTGCCAGCAGCTCCCCGGGGAGCCCTCAGGAAGCTTTCTTT.

This clonotype was observed a few times. The V gene is TRBV6-2 or TRBV6-3, the J gene TRBJ2-7; tentatively, D is TRBD1 (5 bases). The germline V gene has CDR1 MNHEY and CDR2 SVGEGT. V was cut by 5 bases and J by 2 bases, with 16 bases left in between. The CDR3 runs 15 residues. CDR3 nucleotide sequence: TGTGCCAGCAGTACAACAGGAGTTTCCCCCTACGAGCAGTACTTC. It yields the protein CASSTTGVSPYEQYF.

This clonotype has ten or more counts. CDR3 nucleotides: TGTGCCAGCATCCACCCTGGGACATCCGGGCATGGCTACACCTTC. Encoded protein: CASIHPGTSGHGYTF. The chain is built from TRBV2 and TRBJ1-2; a weak D match, TRBD1 (6 bases). CDR1 and CDR2 (germline): SNHLY, FYNNEI. The CDR3 is 15 residues long. The V end was cut by 7 bases, the J end by 6 bases, with 21 bases between.

The chain combines TRBV6-2 or TRBV6-3 with TRBJ2-7; no clear D gene. Germline CDR1 and CDR2: MNHEY and SVGEGT. The CDR3 runs to 13 residues. Trimming pared 2 bases from V and 2 bases from J, leaving 7 bases between. The CDR3 here is CASSYGDAYEQYF. The DNA for the CDR3 is TGTGCCAGCAGTTACGGAGATGCCTACGAGCAGTACTTC.

The sample holds a few counts of this clonotype. The chain has TRBV6-9 and TRBJ1-5; no clear D. CDR1 is MNHGY, CDR2 SVAAGI, per germline. The CDR3 length is 14 residues. V shed 2 bases and J shed 6 bases, with 11 bases lying between them. In DNA form, the CDR3 reads TGTGCCAGCAGTTATGGGCAGAGCGGTCAGCCCCAGCATTTT. Amino acid sequence: CASSYGQSGQPQHF.

This clonotype was detected many times. V is TRBV27 and J is TRBJ1-1, with D perhaps matching TRBD1 (5 bases). The germline V and J ends were trimmed by 5 bases and 3 bases, with 19 bases remaining between them. The CDR3 covers 16 residues. CDR1 and CDR2 (germline): MNHEY, SMNVEV (reference sequence). CDR3 residues: CASSKLAGSGHTEAFF. The CDR3 nucleotides are TGTGCCAGCAGTAAACTAGCGGGCTCAGGGCACACTGAAGCTTTCTTT.

This clonotype was counted a single time. V usage is TRBV11-2 and J usage is TRBJ1-2; D unclear. This CDR3 has 13 amino acids. V lost 5 bases to trimming and J lost 0 bases, with 7 bases between them. Germline CDR1 and CDR2: SGHAT and FQNNGV. CDR3: CASSPLTNYGYTF. CDR3 coding DNA: TGTGCCAGCAGCCCCCTTACTAACTATGGCTACACCTTC.

The chain couples TRBV12-3 or TRBV12-4 to TRBJ2-7; 9 nucleotides align to TRBD1. V dropped 4 bases and J dropped 2; count of bases not matched to a gene: 12. This CDR3 region has 17 residues. CDR3 loop: CASSWAGGQGLTYEQYF. CDR3 nucleotides: TGTGCCAGCAGTTGGGCCGGGGGACAGGGCCTTACCTACGAGCAGTACTTC.

This clonotype has at least ten counts. The chain uses TRBV27 and TRBJ1-1, with 8 nucleotides matching TRBD1. The CDR3 loop spans 15 amino acids. V lost 4 bases, J lost 1 base, and 5 bases stayed unmatched. Germline V gene sequence: CDR1 MNHEY, CDR2 SMNVEV (reference sequence). The CDR3 here is CASSWTGFSNTEAFF. As DNA, the CDR3 is TGTGCCAGCAGTTGGACAGGGTTTTCGAACACTGAAGCTTTCTTT.

Here the CDR3 DNA reads TGCGCCAGCAGCCAAGATTTAAGAGCGGGAGGTTCCACCGGGGAGCTGTTTTTT. Encoded protein: CASSQDLRAGGSTGELFF. V usage is TRBV4-3 and J usage is TRBJ2-2; 9 bases align to TRBD2. The CDR3 is 18 amino acids. CDR1 is LGHNA, CDR2 YSLEER, per germline. V shed 0 bases, J shed 4 bases, and the junction held 9 bases outside the gene matches.

This clonotype was found many times. V usage is TRBV2 and J usage is TRBJ2-2; 13 nucleotides match TRBD2. The CDR3 is made up of 16 amino acids. Germline-derived CDR1 and CDR2 are SNHLY and FYNNEI. Trimming at V came to 6 bases and at J to 7 bases, leaving 8 bases not matched to a gene. This chain's CDR3 is CASSPTSGRALGELFF. In DNA form, the CDR3 reads TGTGCCAGCAGCCCTACTAGCGGGAGGGCCCTCGGGGAGCTGTTTTTT.

A few counts support this clonotype. A read error may account for a junction end that differs from germline. The chain recombines TRBV7-8 with TRBJ1-5, with a possible D match to TRBD1 (6 bases). Germline CDR1 reads SGHVS; CDR2 reads FQNEAQ. The CDR3 spans 18 residues. In DNA form, the CDR3 reads TGTGCCAGCAGCTTAGGGCGAAAGGGACAACTAAGCAATCAGTCCCAGCATTTT. Its protein is CASSLGRKGQLSNQSQHF.

V is TRBV3-1 and J is TRBJ2-5; D uncertain. The CDR3 runs to 14 residues. Trimming removed 0 bases from V and 3 bases from J, with 8 bases in between. The germline gives CDR1 LGHDT, CDR2 YNNKEL (reference sequence). CDR3 coding DNA: TGTGCCAGCAGCCAAGATCGCAGAGAAGAGACCCAGTACTTC. Translation gives CASSQDRREETQYF.

This clonotype appeared a single time. V gene TRBV6-1 combines with J gene TRBJ1-2; a possible D gene is TRBD1 (6 bases). From germline, CDR1 is MNHNS and CDR2 SASEGT. V lost 6 bases, J lost 8 bases, and 25 bases lay in between. This CDR3 has 16 amino acids. The CDR3: CASSPKGDGGRLGYTF. CDR3 sequence (DNA): TGTGCCAGCAGCCCTAAGGGGGACGGGGGTCGTCTAGGCTACACCTTC.

To note about this clonotype: This may be a read error: a much more frequent sequence differs by one nucleotide. The missing conserved phenylalanine or tryptophan at the end of this CDR3 makes a read error likely. The chain is built from TRBV20-1 and TRBJ2-5; maybe TRBD1 (6 bases). The length of the CDR3 is 17 residues. Trimming shortened V by 0 bases and J by 5 bases, and 22 bases separated the two germline ends. Germline V CDR1 and CDR2: DFQATT, SNEGSKA (reference sequence). CDR3 region: CSARDRTGFEQWETQYS. CDR3 DNA: TGCAGTGCTAGAGATAGAACAGGGTTTGAGCAATGGGAGACCCAGTACTCC.

This clonotype was detected ten times or more. The gene calls are TRBV12-3 or TRBV12-4 and TRBJ1-1; 7 bases map to TRBD1. The CDR3 is 14 residues long. The trim removed 3 bases at V and 0 bases at J, leaving 1 base unmatched. The CDR3 DNA is TGTGCCAGCAGTTTCGACAGGGTGAACACTGAAGCTTTCTTT. Its translation: CASSFDRVNTEAFF.

The sample holds many counts of this clonotype. V and J are TRBV7-2 and TRBJ1-5; no clear D. This CDR3 comprises 14 residues. V lost 6 bases, J lost 6 bases, and 15 bases lay in between. Germline-derived CDR1 and CDR2 are SGHTA and FQGNSA. The CDR3 nucleotides read TGTGCCAGCAGTACCCGAAATCTGGCTCAGCCCCAGCATTTT. It yields the protein CASSTRNLAQPQHF. The full variable domain, its missing parts supplied by reference TRBV7-2 and TRBJ1-5, is GAGVSQSPSNKVTEKGKDVELRCDPISGHTALYWYRQSLGQGLEFLIYFQGNSAPDKSGLPSDRFSAERTGGSVSTLTIQRTQQEDSAVYLCASSTRNLAQPQHFGDGTRLSIL.

In its sample, this clonotype was seen a few times. CDR3 residues: CASSSPTLAGGPYEQYF. CDR3 DNA: TGTGCCAGCAGCTCCCCAACATTGGCGGGAGGACCCTACGAGCAGTACTTC. This sequence joins TRBV5-6 and TRBJ2-7; 8 bases are shared with TRBD2. This CDR3 is built from 17 residues. Germline CDR1 SGHDT, CDR2 YYEEEE. The junction had 13 bases not matched to a gene; V was cut back by 3 bases and J by 2 bases.

The rearrangement joins TRBV3-1 to TRBJ1-5; maybe TRBD2 (6 bases). Near its end, the DNA agrees better with TRBJ2-3, so the J call may be wrong. Germline V gene lookup returns CDR1 LGHDT and CDR2 YNNKEL (reference sequence). The CDR3 covers 15 residues. CDR3 DNA: TGTGCCAGCAGCCAAGGGGCGGGATACAATCAGCCCCAGTATTTT. Its protein product is CASSQGAGYNQPQYF.

A remark on this clonotype: Given a much more abundant clone one base away, this may be a read error. J is TRBJ2-5 and V is TRBV27; 9 positions match TRBD1. CDR1 and CDR2 (germline): MNHEY, SMNVEV (reference sequence). The CDR3 loop spans 16 amino acids. V shed 2 bases, J shed 1 base, and the junction held 5 bases outside the gene matches. The CDR3 region is CASSLRTGVPQETQYF. In DNA, the CDR3 is TGTGCCAGCAGTTTAAGGACAGGGGTGCCCCAAGAGACCCAGTACTTC.

The chain recombines TRBV9 with TRBJ1-3; D perhaps matches TRBD1 (6 bases). In germline, CDR1 is SGDLS, CDR2 YYNGEE. V lost 0 bases and J 4 bases, leaving 14 bases between the germline ends. The CDR3 covers 16 residues. The CDR3 is CASSVVVGGRGNTIYF. The CDR3 DNA sequence: TGTGCCAGCAGCGTAGTGGTAGGGGGAAGAGGAAACACCATATATTTT. The whole variable domain, remainder taken from reference TRBV9 and TRBJ1-3, is DSGVTQTPKHLITATGQRVTLRCSPRSGDLSVYWYQQSLDQGLQFLIQYYNGEERAKGNILERFSAQQFPDLHSELNLSSLELGDSALYFCASSVVVGGRGNTIYFGEGSWLTVV.